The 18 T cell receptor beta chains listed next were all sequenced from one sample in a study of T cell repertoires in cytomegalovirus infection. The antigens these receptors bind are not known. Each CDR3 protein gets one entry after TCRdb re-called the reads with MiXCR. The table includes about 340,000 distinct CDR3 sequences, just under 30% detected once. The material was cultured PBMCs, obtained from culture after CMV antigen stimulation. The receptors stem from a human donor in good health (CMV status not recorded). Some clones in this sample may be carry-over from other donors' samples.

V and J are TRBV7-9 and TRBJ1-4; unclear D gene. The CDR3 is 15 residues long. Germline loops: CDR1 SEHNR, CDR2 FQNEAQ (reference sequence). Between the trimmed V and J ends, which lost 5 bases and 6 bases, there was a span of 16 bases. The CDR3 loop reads CASSTGPIKDEKLFF. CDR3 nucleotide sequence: TGTGCCAGCAGCACCGGACCCATTAAGGATGAAAAACTGTTTTTT.

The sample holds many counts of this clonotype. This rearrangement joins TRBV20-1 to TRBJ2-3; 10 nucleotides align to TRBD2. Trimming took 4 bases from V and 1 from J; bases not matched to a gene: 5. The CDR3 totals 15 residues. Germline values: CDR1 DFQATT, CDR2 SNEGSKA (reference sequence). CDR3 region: CSANTGTSGTDTQYF. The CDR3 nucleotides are TGCAGTGCTAATACCGGGACTAGCGGCACAGATACGCAGTATTTT.

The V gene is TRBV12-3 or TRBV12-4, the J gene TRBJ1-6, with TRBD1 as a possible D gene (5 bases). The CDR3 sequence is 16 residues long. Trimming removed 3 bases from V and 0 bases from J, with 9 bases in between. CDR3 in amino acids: CASSFSGSSYNSPLHF. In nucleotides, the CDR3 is TGTGCCAGCAGTTTTTCAGGGAGCTCCTATAATTCACCCCTCCACTTT.

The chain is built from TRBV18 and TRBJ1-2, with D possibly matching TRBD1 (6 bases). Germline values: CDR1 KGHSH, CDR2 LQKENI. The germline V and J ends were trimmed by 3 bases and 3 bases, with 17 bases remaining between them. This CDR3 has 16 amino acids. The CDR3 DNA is TGTGCCAGCTCACCGGTGGGGGCAGCCCACTACTATGGCTACACCTTC. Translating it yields CASSPVGAAHYYGYTF.

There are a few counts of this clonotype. The CDR3 DNA is TGTGCCAGCAGTGGTACAGGGGGCGCAGGGGCCAAAAACATTCAGTACTTC. It encodes CASSGTGGAGAKNIQYF. The V call is TRBV6-6, the J call TRBJ2-4; 9 nucleotides agree with TRBD1. V lost 5 bases and J lost 1; bases outside the gene matches: 9. The V gene's germline CDR1 is MNHNY and CDR2 SVGAGI (reference sequence). The CDR3 is 17 residues long.

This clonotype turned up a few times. CDR3 in amino acids: CAISDSQGFQETQYF. CDR3 sequence (DNA): TGTGCCATCAGTGATTCACAGGGGTTCCAAGAGACCCAGTACTTC. This chain joins TRBV10-3 and TRBJ2-5; 7 bases are shared with TRBD1. Germline loops: CDR1 ENHRY, CDR2 SYGVKD. The CDR3 totals 15 residues. The ends lost 3 bases at V and 1 base at J; junction bases unmatched: 5.

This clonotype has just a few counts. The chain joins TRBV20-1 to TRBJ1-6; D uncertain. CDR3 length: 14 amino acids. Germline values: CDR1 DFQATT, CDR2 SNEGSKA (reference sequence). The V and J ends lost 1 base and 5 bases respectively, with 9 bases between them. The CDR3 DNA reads TGCAGTGCTAGAGTGGGGAACGATAATTCACCCCTCCACTTT. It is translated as CSARVGNDNSPLHF.

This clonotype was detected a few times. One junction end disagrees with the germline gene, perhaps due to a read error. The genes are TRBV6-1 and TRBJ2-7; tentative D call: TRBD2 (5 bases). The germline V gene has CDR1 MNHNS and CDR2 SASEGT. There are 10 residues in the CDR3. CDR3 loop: CASSEARVQF. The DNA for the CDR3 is TGTGCCAGCAGTGAAGCGCGGGTGCAATTC.

The CDR3 spells CASSGTTPNEKLFF. DNA for the CDR3: TGTGCCAGCAGTGGGACAACACCTAATGAAAAACTGTTTTTT. This chain joins TRBV27 and TRBJ1-4; D might be TRBD1 (6 bases). V was trimmed by 5 bases and J by 3 bases, leaving 10 bases between them. From germline, CDR1 is MNHEY and CDR2 SMNVEV (reference sequence). This CDR3 has 14 amino acids.

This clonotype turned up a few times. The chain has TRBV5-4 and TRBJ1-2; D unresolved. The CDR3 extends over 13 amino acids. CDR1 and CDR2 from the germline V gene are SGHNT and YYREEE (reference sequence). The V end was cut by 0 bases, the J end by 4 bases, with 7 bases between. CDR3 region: CASSLDGVYGYTF. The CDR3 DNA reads TGTGCCAGCAGCTTGGACGGGGTCTATGGCTACACCTTC.

The CDR3 nucleotides read TGTGCCAGCAGCTTATTGGGGACGAGGGCTCTAAACCCGAACACCGGGGAGCTGTTTTTT. This sequence encodes CASSLLGTRALNPNTGELFF. This rearrangement joins TRBV7-4 to TRBJ2-2; D may match TRBD1 or TRBD2 (5 bases each). The CDR3 runs 20 residues. The V and J ends lost 2 bases and 0 bases respectively, with 22 bases between them. Germline-derived CDR1 and CDR2 are SGHVT and SQSDAQ.

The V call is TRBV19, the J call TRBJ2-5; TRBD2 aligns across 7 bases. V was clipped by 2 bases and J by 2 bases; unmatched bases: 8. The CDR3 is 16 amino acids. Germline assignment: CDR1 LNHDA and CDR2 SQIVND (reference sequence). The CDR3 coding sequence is TGTGCCAGTAGTATATCCGGAGCGGGGCCACAAGAGACCCAGTACTTC. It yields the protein CASSISGAGPQETQYF.

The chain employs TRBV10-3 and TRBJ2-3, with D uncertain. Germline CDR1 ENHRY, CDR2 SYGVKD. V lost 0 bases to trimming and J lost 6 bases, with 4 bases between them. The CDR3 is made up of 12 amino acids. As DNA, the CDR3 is TGTGCCATCAGTGAGTCGGATGATACGCAGTATTTT. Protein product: CAISESDDTQYF.

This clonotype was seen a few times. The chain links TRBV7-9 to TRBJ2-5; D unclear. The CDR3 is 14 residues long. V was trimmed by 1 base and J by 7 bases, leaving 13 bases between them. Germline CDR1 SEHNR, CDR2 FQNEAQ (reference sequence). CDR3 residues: CASSLVFGYRTQYF. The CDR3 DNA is TGTGCCAGCAGCTTAGTATTCGGTTACCGGACCCAGTACTTC.

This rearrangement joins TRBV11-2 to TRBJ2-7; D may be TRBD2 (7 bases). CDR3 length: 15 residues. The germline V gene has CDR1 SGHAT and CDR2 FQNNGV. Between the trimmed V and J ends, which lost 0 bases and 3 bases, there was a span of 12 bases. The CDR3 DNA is TGTGCCAGCAGCTTAGACGGGGGGCTTGACTACGAGCAGTACTTC. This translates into CASSLDGGLDYEQYF.

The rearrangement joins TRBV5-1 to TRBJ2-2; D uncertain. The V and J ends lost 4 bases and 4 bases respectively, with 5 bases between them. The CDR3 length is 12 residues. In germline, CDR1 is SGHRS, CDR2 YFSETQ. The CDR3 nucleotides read TGCGCCAGCAGCACGGCCACCGGGGAGCTGTTTTTT. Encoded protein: CASSTATGELFF.

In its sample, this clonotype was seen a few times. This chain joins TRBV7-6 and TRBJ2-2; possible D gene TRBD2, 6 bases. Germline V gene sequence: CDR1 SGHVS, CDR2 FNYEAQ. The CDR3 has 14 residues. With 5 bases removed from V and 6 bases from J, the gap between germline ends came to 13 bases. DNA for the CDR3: TGTGCCAGCAGCCTTGGGACGGGGGCCGGGGAGCTGTTTTTT. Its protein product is CASSLGTGAGELFF. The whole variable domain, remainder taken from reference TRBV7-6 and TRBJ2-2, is GAGVSQSPRYKVTKRGQDVALRCDPISGHVSLYWYRQALGQGPEFLTYFNYEAQQDKSGLPNDRFSAERPEGSISTLTIQRTEQRDSAMYRCASSLGTGAGELFFGEGSRLTVL.

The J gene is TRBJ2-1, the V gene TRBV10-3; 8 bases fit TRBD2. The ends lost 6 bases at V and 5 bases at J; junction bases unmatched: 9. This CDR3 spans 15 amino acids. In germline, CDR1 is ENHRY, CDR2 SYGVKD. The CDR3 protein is CAIRDGTRANNEQFF. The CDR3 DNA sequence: TGTGCCATCAGAGACGGGACTAGGGCGAACAATGAGCAGTTCTTC.